This record covers a single T cell receptor (beta chain). Sequencing used immunoSEQ multiplex PCR; TCRdb keeps in-frame clones, though not all of them. The sample lists under 45,000 clones; more than 80% were seen once. There are 15 residues in the CDR3. The ends lost 2 bases at V and 0 bases at J; junction bases unmatched: 3. The V gene's germline CDR1 is SGHRS and CDR2 YFSETQ. This entry is derived from a study of OX40 agonist ivuxolimab in advanced cancers. The TCR was taken from an adult with an advanced solid tumor such as melanoma, head and neck, liver or kidney cancer. The chain employs TRBV5-1 and TRBJ2-3, with 7 bases lining up with TRBD1. Material: CD4+ or CD8+ T cells sorted from blood, obtained in a trial of the OX40 agonist ivuxolimab. The CDR3, as DNA: TGCGCCAGCAGCTTTAGACAGGGCAGCACAGATACGCAGTATTTT. The encoded protein is CASSFRQGSTDTQYF.